These 14 T cell receptor beta chains came from one sample sequenced in a study of blood T cells in healthy people across ages. Alongside a J-beta primer mix, a sample-barcoded 5' primer served in a second PCR lasting about 7 to 11 cycles. TCRdb independently ran MiXCR on the 5' RACE reads; one entry per CDR3 protein. This table holds fewer than 750,000 distinct CDR3 sequences, about 51% found once. Source material: blood. These receptors all come from a woman at least 80 years old in good health.

This clonotype was seen ten or more times. V usage is TRBV2 and J usage is TRBJ1-6; the match to TRBD1 covers 9 bases. Trimming cost V 4 bases and J 6 bases; bases outside gene matches: 4. The V gene's germline CDR1 is SNHLY and CDR2 FYNNEI. CDR3 length: 15 residues. The CDR3 DNA reads as TGTGCCAGCAGTGTAATGGGACAGGGTAATTCACCCCTCCACTTT. This translates into CASSVMGQGNSPLHF.

Comment on this clonotype: The junction does not match germline at one end; this may be a read error. This chain connects TRBV20-1 to TRBJ2-5, with D hard to call. CDR1 and CDR2 from the germline V gene are DFQATT and SNEGSKA (reference sequence). This CDR3 is 13 amino acids long. The CDR3 DNA is TGCAGTGCAAGAGGCCAACAGTCCGGAGAGCAGTACTTC. Protein: CSARGQQSGEQYF.

The V call is TRBV6-6, the J call TRBJ2-2, with D perhaps TRBD1 (5 bases). CDR1 is MNHNY, CDR2 SVGAGI, per germline (reference sequence). The length of the CDR3 is 13 residues. Trimming cost V 6 bases and J 4 bases, with 9 bases left between them. This CDR3 reads CASSWTTTGELFF. The CDR3 DNA reads as TGTGCCAGCAGCTGGACAACCACCGGGGAGCTGTTTTTT.

The rearrangement links TRBV6-1 to TRBJ2-3; 12 nucleotides agree with TRBD1. After removal of 3 bases from V and 14 bases from J, the junction contained 3 bases not matched to a gene. CDR1 MNHNS and CDR2 SASEGT come from the germline V gene. The CDR3 is made up of 12 amino acids. CDR3 residues: CASSEGQGARYF. CDR3 nucleotide sequence: TGTGCCAGCAGTGAGGGACAGGGGGCGCGGTATTTT.

In regard to this clonotype: It may be a read error: a sequence one base away is much more abundant. The chain combines TRBV5-1 with TRBJ2-5; 8 positions agree with TRBD1. The V and J ends lost 6 bases and 1 base, in that order; junction bases with no gene match: 8. Germline-derived CDR1 and CDR2 are SGHRS and YFSETQ. This CDR3 comprises 15 residues. Here the CDR3 reads CASTWTGTGQETQYF. In DNA, the CDR3 is TGCGCCAGCACCTGGACCGGGACAGGCCAAGAGACCCAGTACTTC.

The V call is TRBV20-1, the J call TRBJ2-5; the D gene could be TRBD1 or TRBD2 (5 bases each). This CDR3 region has 16 residues. Germline CDR1 DFQATT, CDR2 SNEGSKA (reference sequence). Trimming left V 6 bases short and J 3 bases short, with 23 bases between. The CDR3 nucleotides are TGCAGTGCCCTACATTACCCTGGGACGGCGAAAGAGACCCAGTACTTC. Residues: CSALHYPGTAKETQYF.

The V gene is TRBV11-3, the J gene TRBJ2-4, with 10 nucleotides matching TRBD1. The J call is uncertain, as TRBJ2-7 better fits the DNA end. CDR1 SGHNT and CDR2 YENEEA come from the germline V gene. The CDR3 covers 15 residues. The DNA for the CDR3 is TGTGCCAGCAGCTTCTCCGGGACAGGGGTCTACGAGCAGTACTTC. Translated, it gives CASSFSGTGVYEQYF.

The rearrangement links TRBV9 to TRBJ1-2, with 10 bases identical to TRBD1. Unmatched junction bases numbered 10, after V lost 2 bases and J lost 3 bases. There are 17 residues in the CDR3. Looked up from germline, CDR1 is SGDLS and CDR2 is YYNGEE. The DNA of the CDR3 is TGTGCCAGCAGCGTGGCTTCGCTCGGGACAGGGGACTATGGCTACACCTTC. Its protein is CASSVASLGTGDYGYTF. The full variable domain, with the rest looked up from reference TRBV9 and TRBJ1-2, is DSGVTQTPKHLITATGQRVTLRCSPRSGDLSVYWYQQSLDQGLQFLIQYYNGEERAKGNILERFSAQQFPDLHSELNLSSLELGDSALYFCASSVASLGTGDYGYTFGSGTRLTVV.

This clonotype was recorded at least ten times. The chain couples TRBV12-3 or TRBV12-4 to TRBJ2-4; the match to TRBD2 covers 16 bases. The CDR3 length is 20 residues. J lost 2 bases, V lost 5 bases, and 12 bases had no gene match. The CDR3, as DNA: TGTGCCAGCAGTCCTCCGACTGGGACTAGCGGGAGGGCTACCAAAAACATTCAGTACTTC. Translating it yields CASSPPTGTSGRATKNIQYF.

This clonotype has a count of ten or more. The CDR3 protein is CAILSDRSGGYTF. The CDR3 coding sequence is TGTGCCATCCTATCAGACAGGTCCGGCGGCTACACCTTC. The gene calls are TRBV12-3 or TRBV12-4 and TRBJ1-2; TRBD1 is a possible D gene (6 bases). V lost 10 bases and J 8 bases, leaving 20 bases between the germline ends. The CDR3 spans 13 residues.

The chain links TRBV7-2 to TRBJ2-5; the match to TRBD2 covers 8 bases. This CDR3 has 13 amino acids. Germline CDR1 reads SGHTA; CDR2 reads FQGNSA. J gave up 2 bases and V 6 bases, and 2 bases lay outside the gene matches. This CDR3 is CASRSSGQETQYF. DNA for the CDR3: TGTGCCAGCAGGTCTAGCGGGCAAGAGACCCAGTACTTC.

The rearrangement uses TRBV7-9 and TRBJ2-5; 7 positions agree with TRBD1. Germline V gene sequence: CDR1 SEHNR, CDR2 FQNEAQ (reference sequence). The CDR3 sequence is 13 residues long. V shed 5 bases and J 11 bases; nucleotides not matched to a gene: 11. This CDR3 reads CASSVGQASGQYF. CDR3 in DNA: TGTGCCAGCAGCGTTGGACAGGCTAGTGGGCAGTACTTC.

The CDR3 loop reads CASRLRTGTGANVLTF. In DNA, the CDR3 is TGTGCCAGCAGACTGAGGACAGGGACTGGGGCCAACGTCCTGACTTTC. V gene TRBV12-3 or TRBV12-4 combines with J gene TRBJ2-6; 8 positions match TRBD1. This CDR3 has 16 residues. The V and J ends lost 6 bases and 2 bases, in that order; junction bases with no gene match: 6.

This chain's CDR3 is CAGQTASTDTQYF. In DNA, the CDR3 is TGTGCCGGTCAGACAGCTAGCACAGATACGCAGTATTTT. The chain has TRBV30 and TRBJ2-3, with D possibly matching TRBD1 (5 bases). The V and J ends lost 8 bases and 0 bases respectively, with 12 bases between them. The CDR3 extends over 13 amino acids. The germline V gene has CDR1 GTSNPN and CDR2 SVGIG (reference sequence).